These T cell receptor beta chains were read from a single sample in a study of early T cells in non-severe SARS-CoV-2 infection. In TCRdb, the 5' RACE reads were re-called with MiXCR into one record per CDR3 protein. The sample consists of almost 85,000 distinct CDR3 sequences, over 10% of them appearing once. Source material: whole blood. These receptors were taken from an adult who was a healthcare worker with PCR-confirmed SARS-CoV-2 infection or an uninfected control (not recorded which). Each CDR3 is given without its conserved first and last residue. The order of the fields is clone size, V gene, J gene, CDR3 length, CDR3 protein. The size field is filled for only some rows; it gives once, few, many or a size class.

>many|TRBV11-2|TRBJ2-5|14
ASSLDHNRAGQTQY
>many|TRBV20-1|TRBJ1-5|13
SAGGGLGGNQPQH
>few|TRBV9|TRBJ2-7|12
ASSPRDRGHEQY
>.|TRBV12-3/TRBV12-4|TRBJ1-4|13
ASSHLGATNEKLF
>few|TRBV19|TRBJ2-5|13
ASRRDRVAGETQY
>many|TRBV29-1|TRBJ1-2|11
SVQTSGNYGYT
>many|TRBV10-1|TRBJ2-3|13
ARVGGPLMGDTQY
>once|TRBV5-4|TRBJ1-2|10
ASSLQVGGYT
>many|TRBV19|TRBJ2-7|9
ASQAGSEQY
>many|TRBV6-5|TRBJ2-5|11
ASSRDREETQY
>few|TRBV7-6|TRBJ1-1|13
ASSSGTVMNTEAF
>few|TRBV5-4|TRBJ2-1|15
ASSPGTSGIPYNEQF
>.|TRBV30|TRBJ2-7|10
ALNGGEFEQY
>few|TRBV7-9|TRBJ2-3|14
ASSWLAGGHGDTQY